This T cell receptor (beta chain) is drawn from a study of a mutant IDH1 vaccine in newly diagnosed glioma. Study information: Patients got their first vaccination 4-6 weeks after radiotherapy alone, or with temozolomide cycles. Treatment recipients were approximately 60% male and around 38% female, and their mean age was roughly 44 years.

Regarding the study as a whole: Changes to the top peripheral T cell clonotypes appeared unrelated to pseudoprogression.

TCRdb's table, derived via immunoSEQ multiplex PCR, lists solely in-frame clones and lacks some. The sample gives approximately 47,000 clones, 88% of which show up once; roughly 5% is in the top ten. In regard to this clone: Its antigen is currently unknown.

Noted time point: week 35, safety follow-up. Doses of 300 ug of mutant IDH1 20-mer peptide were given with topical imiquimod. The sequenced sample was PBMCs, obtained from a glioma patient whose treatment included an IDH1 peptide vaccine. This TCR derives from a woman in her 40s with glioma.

CDR3 nucleotide sequence: TGTGCCTGGAGTACCTCAGGCTCTGGGGCCAACGTCCTGACTTTC. It is translated as CAWSTSGSGANVLTF. The chain employs TRBV30 and TRBJ2-6; D call uncertain. Germline loops: CDR1 GTSNPN, CDR2 SVGIG (reference sequence). Trimming shortened V by 2 bases and J by 0 bases, and 8 bases separated the two germline ends. This CDR3 is 15 amino acids long.